This TCR beta chain was profiled in a study of Ad26.COV2.S vaccination and SARS-CoV-2 variants. Assay used: immunoSEQ multiplex PCR; TCRdb lists only in-frame clones, some missing. The sample contains over 400,000 clones, 92% of which appear only once. Germline loops: CDR1 LNHNV, CDR2 YYDKDF (reference sequence). Trimming took 5 bases from V and 4 from J, leaving 14 bases between them. CDR3 length: 14 residues. This sample's treatment: about 20 received Ad26.COV2.S at low or high dose, single or two shots; about 5 received placebo; per-sample allocation not given. Each sample was drawn 63 days after the first injection (of vaccine or placebo).

This receptor was obtained from a person between 18 and 60 years old who received the Ad26.COV2.S COVID-19 vaccine or a placebo. This sequence joins TRBV15 and TRBJ1-2; perhaps TRBD1 as D (6 bases). Sequencing was performed on peripheral blood, taken in a trial of Ad26.COV2.S vaccine versus placebo. CDR3 residues: CATSGIQGSYGYTF. In nucleotides, the CDR3 is TGTGCCACCAGCGGCATACAGGGATCCTATGGCTACACCTTC.